This TCR beta chain emerged from a study of blood T cell repertoires in COVID-19. Study-level background: Some COVID-19 samples were acute and others convalescent; all came from the United States, Italy and Spain. T cells, B-cell-depleted T cells, or PBMCs provided the cDNA or gDNA that served as material.

The CDR3 spans 16 residues. Trimming at V came to 2 bases and at J to 7 bases, leaving 8 bases not matched to a gene. In germline, CDR1 is LGHNT, CDR2 FRNRAP. Sequencing was performed with immunoSEQ multiplex PCR; in TCRdb, only in-frame clones are kept and a portion is missing. The top ten hold about 7% of the sample, which has approximately 260,000 clones, around 84% seen once. Across about two dozen US areas, participants ranged in age from about 18 to 100 years. Participants' reported clinical history set cohort assignment. The source material was PBMCs or T cells enriched from blood (not recorded which). The origin of this receptor is a woman aged 45-65 years who had been exposed to COVID-19. This chain links TRBV12-5 with TRBJ2-1; 10 positions agree with TRBD1. The CDR3 here is CASGLSAGTGVNEQFF. The CDR3 nucleotides read TGTGCTAGTGGTTTGTCTGCTGGGACAGGGGTAAATGAGCAGTTCTTC.